This entry describes one T cell receptor (beta chain). Its antigen is as yet unknown. This record comes from a study of graft-versus-host responses after intestinal transplantation. Study-wide context: Each recipient received a multivisceral, liver-intestinal, or isolated intestinal graft.

Profiled with immunoSEQ multiplex PCR; TCRdb holds only in-frame clones, not every one. Of tens of thousands of clones in the sample, 92% were seen once. Germline CDR1 SGHRS, CDR2 YFSETQ. V gave up 6 bases and J gave up 4 bases, with 16 bases separating them. This CDR3 has 15 residues. Study-wide results and limits: GvH clones turned up in recipient marrow; some had shown up first in ileum or blood. The presence of high graft-versus-host to host-versus-graft clonal ratios in allografts characterized patients with graft-donor T cell macrochimerism.

Specimen: PBMCs, collected about 260 days after intestinal transplant. The chain links TRBV5-1 to TRBJ1-4; D not certain. This clonotype was sampled from a human patient who received an intestinal transplant, so some T cells may come from the graft donor. CDR3 nucleotide sequence: TGCGCCAGCAAAATTACCGGGATAGATAATGAAAAACTGTTTTTT. This translates into CASKITGIDNEKLFF.